These 27 T cell receptor beta chains originate from one sample sequenced in a study of cytomegalovirus exposure and HLA in healthy donors. Primers included in the PCR were 60 Vbeta and 13 Jbeta primers. Assay used: immunoSEQ multiplex PCR; TCRdb lists only in-frame clones, some missing. The repertoire holds 100,000 to 150,000 clones, with roughly 80% as singletons. Input material: PBMCs. The source is a man younger than 30 in good health and CMV-seropositive.

By frequency in the sample, this clone is medium-sized (0.01 to 0.1%). The V and J genes are TRBV4-3 and TRBJ1-4; the match to TRBD1 covers 9 bases. The CDR3 length is 14 residues. With V trimmed by 2 bases and J by 6 bases, 1 base remained unmatched. CDR1 LGHNA and CDR2 YSLEER come from the germline V gene. CDR3 DNA: TGCGCCAGCAGCCAAACAGGGGGCTATGAAAAACTGTTTTTT. It translates to CASSQTGGYEKLFF.

The V and J genes are TRBV9 and TRBJ2-1, with 14 bases identical to TRBD2. The ends lost 4 bases at V and 6 bases at J; junction bases unmatched: 6. Germline V gene data show CDR1 as SGDLS and CDR2 as YYNGEE. CDR3 size: 16 residues. The CDR3 region has the DNA TGTGCCAGCAGCCCCCCGGGACTAGCGGGAGTCAATGAGCAGTTCTTC. As protein: CASSPPGLAGVNEQFF.

This clone was found once. V usage is TRBV7-8 and J usage is TRBJ1-6; the D is unclear. Germline lookup yields CDR1 SGHVS and CDR2 FQNEAQ. The CDR3 covers 12 residues. The V gene lost 1 base and the J gene lost 10 bases, with 5 bases spanning the gap. CDR3 in DNA: TGTGCCAGCAGCTTAGGAGGCTCACCCCTCCACTTT. This sequence encodes CASSLGGSPLHF.

The rearrangement joins TRBV6-6 to TRBJ1-6, with a tentative D call TRBD1 (5 bases). CDR3 length equals 15 residues. Germline-derived CDR1 and CDR2 are MNHNY and SVGAGI (reference sequence). The V end was cut by 6 bases, the J end by 5 bases, with 14 bases between. For the CDR3, the DNA is TGTGCCAGCAGGGCGGCGACGGGGGATAATTCACCCCTCCACTTT. Translating it yields CASRAATGDNSPLHF.

CDR3 DNA sequence: TGTGCCAGCAGCTTAATGACAGGGGCCTACGAGCAGTACTTC. It codes for CASSLMTGAYEQYF. This chain joins TRBV7-2 and TRBJ2-7; TRBD1 agrees at 8 bases. V lost 2 bases to trimming and J lost 2 bases; unmatched junction nucleotides: 2. Per germline, CDR1 SGHTA and CDR2 FQGNSA. There are 14 residues in the CDR3.

The CDR3 spells CASSKDRGRGYTF. DNA for the CDR3: TGTGCCAGCAGCAAAGACAGGGGTCGCGGCTACACCTTC. The rearrangement joins TRBV6-5 to TRBJ1-2; 8 bases align to TRBD1. This CDR3 is 13 amino acids long. Germline V gene data show CDR1 as MNHEY and CDR2 as SVGAGI. With 6 bases clipped from V and 8 bases from J, the junction kept 8 bases outside the gene matches.

The CDR3 here is CAWSHGLAGGYNEQFF. Written as DNA, the CDR3 is TGTGCCTGGAGTCACGGACTAGCGGGAGGTTACAATGAGCAGTTCTTC. The chain recombines TRBV30 with TRBJ2-1; 14 bases are a match to TRBD2. This CDR3 has 16 amino acids. Looked up from germline, CDR1 is GTSNPN and CDR2 is SVGIG (reference sequence). Trimming took 2 bases from V and 4 from J; bases not matched to a gene: 4.

The V and J genes are TRBV11-2 and TRBJ1-5; possible D gene TRBD1, 5 bases. V was clipped by 5 bases and J by 5 bases, with 10 bases between them. Germline V gene data show CDR1 as SGHAT and CDR2 as FQNNGV. The CDR3 is 13 residues long. CDR3 region: CASSPDSDQPQHF. CDR3 nucleotides: TGTGCCAGCAGCCCCGACAGTGATCAGCCCCAGCATTTT.

This clone was observed a single time. The chain recombines TRBV5-6 with TRBJ1-2; tentatively, D is TRBD1 (5 bases). This CDR3 has 14 amino acids. Germline-derived CDR1 and CDR2 are SGHDT and YYEEEE. V dropped 1 base and J dropped 5 bases, with 12 bases sitting between them. This chain's CDR3 is CASSLKGPIYGYTF. The CDR3 DNA reads as TGTGCCAGCAGCTTGAAGGGGCCCATATATGGCTACACCTTC.

The chain joins TRBV4-1 to TRBJ2-3, with a tentative D call TRBD2 (6 bases). This CDR3 contains 16 residues. The V end lost 0 bases, the J end lost 5 bases, and 15 bases lay between the germline ends. Per germline, CDR1 MGHRA and CDR2 YSYEKL. CDR3: CASSQERTQGGDTQYF. In DNA, the CDR3 is TGCGCCAGCAGCCAAGAGAGGACCCAGGGAGGAGATACGCAGTATTTT.

The rearrangement links TRBV7-9 to TRBJ2-4; the D is unclear. CDR1 is SEHNR, CDR2 FQNEAQ, per germline (reference sequence). The CDR3 extends over 15 amino acids. The V end lost 2 bases, the J end lost 6 bases, and 14 bases lay between the germline ends. Here the CDR3 DNA reads TGTGCCAGCAGCTTATCGAGCGTTTTGGGAAACATTCAGTACTTC. It codes for CASSLSSVLGNIQYF. The full variable domain, in which reference TRBV7-9 and TRBJ2-4 provide the parts outside the CDR3, is DTGVSQNPRHKITKRGQNVTFRCDPISEHNRLYWYRQTLGQGPEFLTYFQNEAQLEKSRLLSDRFSAERPKGSFSTLEIQRTEQGDSAMYLCASSLSSVLGNIQYFGAGTRLSVL.

The sample holds a few counts of this clone. The V and J genes are TRBV30 and TRBJ1-1; a weak D match, TRBD1 (5 bases). The CDR3 consists of 13 residues. Germline V CDR1 and CDR2: GTSNPN, SVGIG (reference sequence). V was clipped by 3 bases and J by 4 bases, with 12 bases between them. Here the CDR3 reads CAWSAGQGTEAFF. The CDR3 nucleotides are TGTGCCTGGAGCGCGGGGCAGGGCACTGAAGCTTTCTTT.

The chain combines TRBV5-1 with TRBJ2-7; 8 nucleotides agree with TRBD1. This CDR3 has 14 amino acids. The V and J ends lost 0 bases and 5 bases, in that order; junction bases with no gene match: 4. Germline assignment: CDR1 SGHRS and CDR2 YFSETQ. This chain's CDR3 is CASSLGQGLNEQYF. CDR3 DNA sequence: TGCGCCAGCAGCTTGGGACAGGGGCTGAACGAGCAGTACTTC. The full variable domain, rest sourced from reference TRBV5-1 and TRBJ2-7, is KAGVTQTPRYLIKTRGQQVTLSCSPISGHRSVSWYQQTPGQGLQFLFEYFSETQRNKGNFPGRFSGRQFSNSRSEMNVSTLELGDSALYLCASSLGQGLNEQYFGPGTRLTVT.

V gene TRBV1 combines with J gene TRBJ2-1; the D call in the table, TRBD2, was not verified against the DNA. TRBV1 constitutes a pseudogene. The CDR3 length is 16 residues. CDR3 sequence reads: CTSSQTGTSEYNEQFF. CDR3 coding DNA: TGCACCAGCAGCCAAACCGGGACTAGCGAATACAATGAGCAGTTCTTC.

The DNA for the CDR3 is TGCGCCAGCAGCTTGGTCGTCGGTACCTACGAGCAGTACTTC. Its translation is CASSLVVGTYEQYF. The rearrangement links TRBV5-1 to TRBJ2-7; D not resolved. This CDR3 is built from 14 residues. The V end was cut by 0 bases, the J end by 2 bases, with 9 bases between. Germline loops: CDR1 SGHRS, CDR2 YFSETQ.

V and J are TRBV9 and TRBJ2-3; TRBD2 agrees at 8 bases. CDR1 and CDR2 from the germline V gene are SGDLS and YYNGEE. This CDR3 is 15 amino acids long. With V trimmed by 4 bases and J by 2 bases, 6 bases remained unmatched. The CDR3 protein is CASSMRGDPTDTQYF. In DNA form, the CDR3 reads TGTGCCAGCAGCATGCGGGGGGATCCCACAGATACGCAGTATTTT.

The chain joins TRBV7-8 to TRBJ2-7; 7 bases map to TRBD1. V shed 5 bases and J 1 base; nucleotides not matched to a gene: 2. The CDR3 extends over 13 amino acids. Germline CDR1 is SGHVS and CDR2 is FQNEAQ. For the CDR3, the DNA is TGTGCCAGCAGCATACAGGGGTCCTACGAGCAGTACTTC. Encoded protein: CASSIQGSYEQYF.

The chain links TRBV19 to TRBJ1-5, with a weak D call TRBD1 (5 bases). The germline V and J ends were trimmed by 6 bases and 5 bases, with 29 bases remaining between them. CDR1 is LNHDA and CDR2 is SQIVND in the germline V gene (reference sequence). The CDR3 has 19 residues. The CDR3 reads CASRAHTGGRRASYQPQHF. The DNA of the CDR3 is TGTGCCAGTAGGGCACACACCGGCGGTCGCAGGGCCTCTTATCAGCCCCAGCATTTT.

The rearrangement links TRBV18 to TRBJ1-4; maybe TRBD1 (5 bases). This CDR3 comprises 18 residues. From germline, CDR1 is KGHSH and CDR2 LQKENI. V dropped 2 bases and J dropped 2 bases, with 18 bases sitting between them. The CDR3 protein is CASSPRTLMGSTNEKLFF. The DNA of the CDR3 is TGTGCCAGCTCACCAAGGACACTCATGGGTTCGACTAATGAAAAACTGTTTTTT.

The chain is built from TRBV4-1 and TRBJ1-4; D call uncertain. The CDR3 contains 14 residues. CDR1 is MGHRA and CDR2 is YSYEKL in the germline V gene. Trimming removed 1 base from V and 6 bases from J, with 9 bases in between. The CDR3 bases are TGCGCCAGCAGCCAAGCCGGTTTGGATGAAAAACTGTTTTTT. Its translation: CASSQAGLDEKLFF.

The chain employs TRBV7-9 and TRBJ2-7, with 11 bases that match TRBD2. Germline CDR1 SEHNR, CDR2 FQNEAQ (reference sequence). The V gene end was trimmed by 3 bases and the J gene end by 6 bases; junction bases not matched to a gene: 4. The CDR3 contains 14 residues. The CDR3, as DNA: TGTGCCAGCAGCTTTCTAGCGGGAGGTGCCGAGCAGTACTTC. Its protein product is CASSFLAGGAEQYF.

The chain is built from TRBV7-9 and TRBJ1-2; 10 bases agree with TRBD1. This CDR3 contains 13 residues. Unmatched junction bases numbered 3, after V lost 3 bases and J lost 8 bases. The germline V gene has CDR1 SEHNR and CDR2 FQNEAQ (reference sequence). The CDR3 nucleotides are TGTGCCAGCAGCTTGGGACAGGGGCAAGGCTACACCTTC. Translating gives CASSLGQGQGYTF.

J is TRBJ2-5 and V is TRBV18; D is ambiguous. The V and J ends lost 6 bases and 0 bases respectively, with 8 bases between them. CDR1 and CDR2 (germline): KGHSH, LQKENI. The CDR3 has 13 amino acids. The CDR3 loop is CASSGVDQETQYF. The DNA of the CDR3 is TGTGCCAGCTCGGGCGTGGACCAAGAGACCCAGTACTTC.

This clone was counted a few times. This chain connects TRBV30 to TRBJ1-2; D not resolved. The germline V gene has CDR1 GTSNPN and CDR2 SVGIG (reference sequence). The CDR3 has 17 residues. Trimming left V 4 bases short and J 6 bases short, with 27 bases between. The CDR3 sequence is CAWTSPSGQHMDDGYTF. CDR3 DNA: TGTGCCTGGACCTCGCCGTCGGGTCAACATATGGATGATGGCTACACCTTC.

In its sample, this clone was seen a few times. This chain links TRBV5-1 with TRBJ1-1; perhaps TRBD1 as D (5 bases). The CDR3 totals 17 residues. The germline CDR1 and CDR2 sequences are SGHRS and YFSETQ. V lost 1 base and J lost 1, with 17 bases in between. CDR3 loop: CASSLTLGGLGNTEAFF. The CDR3 nucleotides read TGCGCCAGCAGCTTGACCCTGGGGGGGTTGGGGAACACTGAAGCTTTCTTT.

The chain is built from TRBV5-1 and TRBJ2-5, with TRBD2 identical over 8 bases. The J segment lost 4 bases and the V segment lost 7 bases, leaving 12 bases of the junction unmatched. The CDR3 totals 15 residues. Germline V gene sequence: CDR1 SGHRS, CDR2 YFSETQ. CDR3 DNA: TGCGCCAGCCATAGGACTAGCCCCGGACGAGAGACCCAGTACTTC. Residues: CASHRTSPGRETQYF.

This clone was counted only a few times. The rearrangement uses TRBV11-2 and TRBJ1-1; D gene ambiguous. Germline loops: CDR1 SGHAT, CDR2 FQNNGV. Trimming left V 5 bases short and J 3 bases short, with 7 bases between. There are 12 residues in the CDR3. The chain's CDR3 is CASSRTYTEAFF. As DNA, the CDR3 is TGTGCCAGCAGCCGGACTTACACTGAAGCTTTCTTT.